What follows is one T cell receptor (beta chain) and its context. V lost 0 bases and J lost 10, with 7 bases in between. This CDR3 has 13 amino acids. Germline values: CDR1 SGHAT, CDR2 FQNNGV. The record originates from a study of blood T cell repertoires in COVID-19. As originally analysed: Counts of nucleated cells, estimated from reference gene primer amplification, were obtained. The data were produced by immunoSEQ multiplex PCR, yet TCRdb's version contains in-frame clones alone and is incomplete. V, J and clone size are those of that table, while D and trimming were read from the DNA. The sample yields roughly 92,000 clones, around nine tenths seen once.

Sequencing was performed on peripheral blood. The TCR sequence derives from a man aged 50 or older with acute or convalescent COVID-19. The chain uses TRBV11-2 and TRBJ1-6; no definite D call. The CDR3 loop reads CASSLEQSSPLHF. The CDR3 region has the DNA TGTGCCAGCAGCTTAGAACAGAGCTCACCCCTCCACTTT.